This record concerns one T cell receptor (beta chain) sequence. Using immunoSEQ multiplex PCR, the repertoire was profiled, and TCRdb retains in-frame clones only, with some absent. This sample has tens of thousands of clones, with about 87% found just once. The V gene's germline CDR1 is SGHVS and CDR2 FQNEAQ. Trimming stripped 1 base from V and 6 bases from J, with 12 bases between. The CDR3 loop spans 14 amino acids. These data originate in a study of technical replicates of blood from a handful of donors. Sequencing was performed on PBMCs. The source of this sequence is a human donor in good health. Some clones in this sample may be carry-over from other donors' samples. This chain connects TRBV7-8 to TRBJ1-1; D is perhaps TRBD1 (6 bases). CDR3 region: CASSLGPQGPEAFF. The CDR3 nucleotides are TGTGCCAGCAGCTTAGGTCCCCAGGGGCCTGAAGCTTTCTTT. The entire variable domain, with the rest obtained from reference TRBV7-8 and TRBJ1-1, is as follows: GAGVSQSPRYKVAKRGQDVALRCDPISGHVSLFWYQQALGQGPEFLTYFQNEAQLDKSGLPSDRFFAERPEGSVSTLKIQRTQQEDSAVYLCASSLGPQGPEAFFGQGTRLTVV.